This T cell receptor beta chain stems from a study of blood T cell repertoires in COVID-19. Background on the study: The study drew acute and convalescent COVID-19 samples from the United States, Italy and Spain. T cells, B-cell-depleted T cells, or PBMCs supplied cDNA or gDNA.

In the study's own analysis: Reference gene primer amplification in the assay estimated nucleated cell counts. Clones were sequenced by immunoSEQ multiplex PCR, and TCRdb holds only the in-frame ones, with some missing. V, J and clone size are taken as reported in that table, and D and trimming were inferred from the DNA itself. The table has approximately 250,000 clones, approximately 80% seen once. The germline CDR1 and CDR2 sequences are SNHLY and FYNNEI. The CDR3 is 17 amino acids. V was pared by 3 bases and J by 2 bases, with 9 bases of the junction left unmatched. This TCR was recovered from a woman aged 60 to 75 with active or convalescent COVID-19. The chain recombines TRBV2 with TRBJ2-3; TRBD2 aligns across 9 bases. Sequenced sample: peripheral blood. The CDR3 sequence is CASSETRTSAVTDTQYF. Here the CDR3 DNA reads TGTGCCAGCAGTGAGACCCGGACTAGCGCCGTCACAGATACGCAGTATTTT.